Here is one T cell receptor beta chain with its context. The antigen is undetermined. The data were taken from a study of T cell responses to AZD1222 COVID-19 vaccine. The assay was immunoSEQ multiplex PCR, and TCRdb's table has in-frame clones only and misses some. The sample holds 130,000 or so clones, approximately 88% seen once. This CDR3 is 13 amino acids long. Germline CDR1 is MDHEN and CDR2 is SYDVKM. Trimming removed 3 bases from V and 3 bases from J, with 8 bases in between. Study results and caveats: Across spike, vaccine-associated CD4 TCRs were found, dominant at 160-218 and 743-854. Only a handful of AZD1222 recipients, roughly six in all, had baseline seropositivity. Among spike-specific TCRs, nearly half reportedly target unmutated variant regions. Spike-specific TCR breadth and depth grew following two AZD1222 doses.

The V and J genes are TRBV28 and TRBJ1-1; D may be TRBD1 (6 bases). Here the sequenced sample was peripheral blood, taken 28 days after the second AZD1222 dose. The receptor was derived from an adult who received the AZD1222 COVID-19 vaccine. The CDR3 region is CASSFGQYTEAFF. CDR3 bases: TGTGCCAGCAGTTTTGGACAGTACACTGAAGCTTTCTTT.